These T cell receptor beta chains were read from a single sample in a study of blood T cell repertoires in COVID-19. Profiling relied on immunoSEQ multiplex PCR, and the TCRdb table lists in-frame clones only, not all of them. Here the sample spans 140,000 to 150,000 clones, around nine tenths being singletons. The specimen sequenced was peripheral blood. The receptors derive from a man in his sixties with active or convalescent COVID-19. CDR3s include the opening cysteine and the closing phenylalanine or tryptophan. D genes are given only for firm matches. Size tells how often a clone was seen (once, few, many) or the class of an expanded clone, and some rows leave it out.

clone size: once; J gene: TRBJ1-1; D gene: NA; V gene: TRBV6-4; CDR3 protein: CASRAGPRNTEAFF; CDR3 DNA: TGTGCCAGCAGAGCGGGGCCGAGGAACACTGAAGCTTTCTTT
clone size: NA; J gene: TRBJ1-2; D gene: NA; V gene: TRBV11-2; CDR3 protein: CASSLDGGAPVYGYTF; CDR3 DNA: TGTGCCAGCAGCTTAGATGGAGGGGCACCCGTCTATGGCTACACCTTC
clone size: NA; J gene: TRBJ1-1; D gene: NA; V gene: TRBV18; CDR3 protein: CASSPPGREAAFF; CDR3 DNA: TGTGCCAGCTCACCACCGGGGAGGGAGGCGGCTTTCTTT
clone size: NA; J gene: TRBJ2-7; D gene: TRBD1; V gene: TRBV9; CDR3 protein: CASSVRGQGASEQYF; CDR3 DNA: TGTGCCAGCAGCGTGAGGGGACAGGGGGCGAGTGAGCAGTACTTC
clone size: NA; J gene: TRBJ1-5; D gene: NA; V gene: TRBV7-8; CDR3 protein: CASSLIVTAGQPQHF; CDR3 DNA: TGTGCCAGCAGCTTAATTGTAACCGCCGGGCAGCCCCAGCATTTT
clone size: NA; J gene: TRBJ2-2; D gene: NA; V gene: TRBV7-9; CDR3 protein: CASSLYRNTGELFF; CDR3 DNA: TGTGCCAGCAGCTTGTATCGGAACACCGGGGAGCTGTTTTTT
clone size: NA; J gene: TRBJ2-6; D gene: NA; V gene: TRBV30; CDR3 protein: CAWRESGANVLTF; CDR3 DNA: TGTGCCTGGAGGGAGTCTGGGGCCAACGTCCTGACTTTC
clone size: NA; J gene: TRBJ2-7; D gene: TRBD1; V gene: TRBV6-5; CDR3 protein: CATKGARSPYEQYF; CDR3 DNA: TGTGCCACCAAGGGGGCGCGATCCCCCTACGAGCAGTACTTC
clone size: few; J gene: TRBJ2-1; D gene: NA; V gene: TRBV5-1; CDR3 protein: CASSEQGNSYNEQFF; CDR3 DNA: TGCGCCAGCTCAGAACAGGGAAACTCCTACAATGAGCAGTTCTTC
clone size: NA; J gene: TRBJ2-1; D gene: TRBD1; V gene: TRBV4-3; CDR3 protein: CASSQDWTGYNEQFF; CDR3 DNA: TGCGCCAGCAGCCAAGATTGGACAGGGTATAATGAGCAGTTCTTC
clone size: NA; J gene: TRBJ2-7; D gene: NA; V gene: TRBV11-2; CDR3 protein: CASSLNPRPPRWEQYF; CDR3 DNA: TGTGCCAGCAGCTTAAATCCTCGCCCTCCGAGGTGGGAGCAGTACTTC
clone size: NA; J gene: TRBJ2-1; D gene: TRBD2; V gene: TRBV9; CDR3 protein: CASGERTAGENLNEQFF; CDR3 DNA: TGTGCCAGCGGAGAGAGGACGGCGGGAGAAAATCTCAATGAGCAGTTCTTC
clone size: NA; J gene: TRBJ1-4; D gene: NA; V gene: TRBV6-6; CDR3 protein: CASSYPGNEKLFF; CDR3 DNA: TGTGCCAGCAGTTACCCAGGGAATGAAAAACTGTTTTTT
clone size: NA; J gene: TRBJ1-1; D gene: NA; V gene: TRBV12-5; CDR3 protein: CASGAGVTEAFF; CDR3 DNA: TGTGCTAGTGGCGCAGGGGTAACTGAAGCTTTCTTT
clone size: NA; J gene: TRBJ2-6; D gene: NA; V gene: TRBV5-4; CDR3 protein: CASSLERQISGANVLTF; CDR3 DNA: TGTGCCAGCAGCTTGGAGCGACAGATCTCTGGGGCCAACGTCCTGACTTTC
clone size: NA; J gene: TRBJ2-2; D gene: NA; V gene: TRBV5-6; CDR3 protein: CASSVGQLNTGELFF; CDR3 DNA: TGTGCCAGCAGCGTCGGACAGCTGAACACCGGGGAGCTGTTTTTT
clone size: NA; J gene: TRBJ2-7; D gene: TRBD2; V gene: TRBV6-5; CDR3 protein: CASSWLSGRDTYEQYF; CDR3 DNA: TGTGCCAGCAGTTGGCTTAGCGGGAGGGACACCTACGAGCAGTACTTC
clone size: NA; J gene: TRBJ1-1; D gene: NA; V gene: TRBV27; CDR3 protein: CAITLWTISEAFF; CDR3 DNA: TGTGCCATTACGTTATGGACAATAAGTGAAGCTTTCTTT
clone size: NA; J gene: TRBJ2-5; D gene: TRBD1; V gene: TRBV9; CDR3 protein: CASSFTLGGEETQYF; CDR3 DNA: TGTGCCAGCAGCTTTACCCTAGGGGGCGAAGAGACCCAGTACTTC
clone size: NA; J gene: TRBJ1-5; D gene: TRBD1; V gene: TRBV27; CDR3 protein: CASSMGTVVNQPQHF; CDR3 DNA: TGTGCCAGCAGCATGGGGACAGTAGTGAATCAGCCCCAGCATTTT
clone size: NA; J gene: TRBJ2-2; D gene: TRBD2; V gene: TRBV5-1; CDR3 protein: CASSPQPSGRKTGELFF; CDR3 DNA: TGCGCCAGCAGCCCCCAACCTAGCGGGAGAAAAACCGGGGAGCTGTTTTTT
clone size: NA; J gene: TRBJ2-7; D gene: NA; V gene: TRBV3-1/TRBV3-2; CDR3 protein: CASSQDDRWYGYEQYF; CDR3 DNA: TGTGCCAGCAGCCAAGACGATCGATGGTACGGGTACGAGCAGTACTTC
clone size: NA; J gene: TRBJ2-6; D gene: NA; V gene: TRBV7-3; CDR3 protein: CASSLNPGANVLTF; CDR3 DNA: TGTGCCAGCAGCTTAAATCCGGGGGCCAACGTCCTGACTTTC
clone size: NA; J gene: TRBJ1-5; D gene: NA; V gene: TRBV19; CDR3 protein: CASSWAGTFSDQPQHF; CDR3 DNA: TGTGCCAGTAGTTGGGCCGGGACATTTAGTGATCAGCCCCAGCATTTT
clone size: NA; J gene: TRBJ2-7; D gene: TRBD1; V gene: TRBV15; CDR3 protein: CATSSGGRGQGIYEQYF; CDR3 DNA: TGTGCCACCAGCAGCGGAGGGCGGGGACAGGGTATCTACGAGCAGTACTTC
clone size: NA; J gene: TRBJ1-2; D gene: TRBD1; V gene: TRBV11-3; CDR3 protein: CASSRLTGALEGYTF; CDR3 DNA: TGTGCCAGCAGCCGCTTGACAGGGGCCTTGGAAGGCTACACCTTC
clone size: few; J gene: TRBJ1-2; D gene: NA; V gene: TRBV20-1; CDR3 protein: CSALLAGNTF; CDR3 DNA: TGCAGTGCCTTACTGGCAGGGAATACCTTC
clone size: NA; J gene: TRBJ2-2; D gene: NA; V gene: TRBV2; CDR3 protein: CASSENRVANTGELFF; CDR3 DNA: TGTGCCAGCAGTGAAAACAGGGTAGCAAACACCGGGGAGCTGTTTTTT
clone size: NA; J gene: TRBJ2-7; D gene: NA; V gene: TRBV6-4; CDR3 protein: CASSDRTSYEQYF; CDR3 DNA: TGTGCCAGCAGTGACAGAACTTCCTACGAGCAGTACTTC
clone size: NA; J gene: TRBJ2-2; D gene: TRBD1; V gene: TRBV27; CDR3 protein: CAIGTGGRTGELFF; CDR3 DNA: TGTGCCATCGGGACAGGGGGCAGGACCGGGGAGCTGTTTTTT
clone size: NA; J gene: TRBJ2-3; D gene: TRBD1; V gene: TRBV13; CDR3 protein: CASSSRWGDRGTDTQYF; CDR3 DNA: TGTGCCAGCAGCTCCCGCTGGGGGGACAGGGGCACAGATACGCAGTATTTT
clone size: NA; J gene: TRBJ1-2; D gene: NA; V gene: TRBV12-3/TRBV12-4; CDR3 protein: CASSSLSYGYTF; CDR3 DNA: TGTGCCAGCAGTTCCCTAAGCTATGGCTACACCTTC
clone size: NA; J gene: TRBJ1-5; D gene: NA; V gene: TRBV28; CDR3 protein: CASIPGVGNQPQHF; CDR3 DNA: TGTGCCAGCATCCCAGGGGTGGGCAATCAGCCCCAGCATTTT
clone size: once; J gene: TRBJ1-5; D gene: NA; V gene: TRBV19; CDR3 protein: CASSIQWGRRNQPQHF; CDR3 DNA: TGTGCCAGTAGTATTCAATGGGGCAGGCGAAATCAGCCCCAGCATTTT
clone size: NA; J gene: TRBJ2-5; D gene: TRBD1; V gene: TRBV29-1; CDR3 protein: CSVEDRGKETQYF; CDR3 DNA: TGCAGCGTTGAAGACAGGGGGAAAGAGACCCAGTACTTC
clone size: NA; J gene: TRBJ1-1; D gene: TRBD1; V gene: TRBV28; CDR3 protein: CASSTGQGTEAFF; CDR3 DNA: TGTGCCAGCAGTACGGGACAGGGCACTGAAGCTTTCTTT
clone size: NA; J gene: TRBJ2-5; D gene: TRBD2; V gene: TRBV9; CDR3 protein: CASSTGEGRETQYF; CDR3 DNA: TGTGCCAGCAGCACGGGGGAGGGCCGGGAGACCCAGTACTTC
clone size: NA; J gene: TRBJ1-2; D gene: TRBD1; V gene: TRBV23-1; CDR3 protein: CASSQSDRVNYGYTF; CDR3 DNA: TGCGCCAGCAGTCAATCGGACAGGGTTAACTATGGCTACACCTTC
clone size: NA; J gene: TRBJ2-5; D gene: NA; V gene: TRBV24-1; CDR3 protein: CATSDPRGFQETQYF; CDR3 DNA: TGTGCCACCAGTGATCCCAGGGGTTTTCAAGAGACCCAGTACTTC
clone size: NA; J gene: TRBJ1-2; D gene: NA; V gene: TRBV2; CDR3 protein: CASSEGGSGYTF; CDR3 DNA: TGTGCCAGCAGCGAGGGGGGGTCCGGCTACACCTTC
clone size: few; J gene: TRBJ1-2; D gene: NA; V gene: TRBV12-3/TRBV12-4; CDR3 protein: CASSLQGYGYTF; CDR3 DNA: TGTGCCAGCAGTTTACAGGGGTATGGCTACACCTTC
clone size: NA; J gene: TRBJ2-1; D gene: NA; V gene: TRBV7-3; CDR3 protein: CASSGVRVVGNNEQFF; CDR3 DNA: TGTGCCAGCAGCGGCGTCAGGGTAGTGGGTAACAATGAGCAGTTCTTC
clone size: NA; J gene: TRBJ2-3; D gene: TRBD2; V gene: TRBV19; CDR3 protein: CASSKLAGSLTDTQYF; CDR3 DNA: TGTGCCAGTAGTAAACTAGCGGGATCACTCACAGATACGCAGTATTTT
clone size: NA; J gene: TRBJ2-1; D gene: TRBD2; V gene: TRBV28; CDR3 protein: CASSLSLGLRNEQFF; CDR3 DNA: TGTGCCAGCAGTTTATCGCTGGGACTACGGAATGAGCAGTTCTTC
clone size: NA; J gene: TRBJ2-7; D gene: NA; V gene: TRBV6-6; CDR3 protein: CASSGSFWQVGSYEQYF; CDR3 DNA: TGTGCCAGCAGTGGATCCTTCTGGCAGGTTGGCTCCTACGAGCAGTACTTC
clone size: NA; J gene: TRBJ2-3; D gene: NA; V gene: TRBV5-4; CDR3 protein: CASSPPGLSTDTQYF; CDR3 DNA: TGTGCCAGCAGCCCCCCGGGACTCAGCACAGATACGCAGTATTTT
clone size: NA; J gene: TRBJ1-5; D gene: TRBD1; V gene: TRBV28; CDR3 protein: CASSLGRGSIQPQHF; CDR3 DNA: TGTGCCAGCAGTTTGGGCAGGGGGTCCATTCAGCCCCAGCATTTT
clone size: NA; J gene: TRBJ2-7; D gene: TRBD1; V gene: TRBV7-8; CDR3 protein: CASSSRQGILYEQYF; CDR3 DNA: TGTGCCAGCAGCTCCCGACAGGGAATCCTCTACGAGCAGTACTTC
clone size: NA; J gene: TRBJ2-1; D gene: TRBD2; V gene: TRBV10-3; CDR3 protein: CAISATTSGSYNEQFF; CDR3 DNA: TGTGCCATCAGCGCCACGACTAGCGGCTCCTACAATGAGCAGTTCTTC
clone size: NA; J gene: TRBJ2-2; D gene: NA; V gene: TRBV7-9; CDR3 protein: CASSSQTRGELFF; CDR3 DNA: TGTGCCAGCAGCTCCCAAACGCGCGGGGAGCTGTTTTTT
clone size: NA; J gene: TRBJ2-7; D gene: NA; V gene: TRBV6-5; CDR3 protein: CASSPETRGEQYF; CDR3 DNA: TGTGCCAGCAGCCCGGAGACTAGAGGGGAGCAGTACTTC
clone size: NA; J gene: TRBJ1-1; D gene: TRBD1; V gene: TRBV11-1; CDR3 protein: CASSFAGGTEAFF; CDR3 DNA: TGTGCCAGCAGCTTTGCAGGGGGCACTGAAGCTTTCTTT
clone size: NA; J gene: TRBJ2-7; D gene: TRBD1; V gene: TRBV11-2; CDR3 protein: CASTRDRADEQYF; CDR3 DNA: TGTGCCAGCACTCGGGACAGGGCTGACGAGCAGTACTTC
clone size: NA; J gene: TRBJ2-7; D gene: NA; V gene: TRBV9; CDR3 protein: CASSVGVGGAAGENEQYF; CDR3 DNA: TGTGCCAGCAGCGTAGGGGTAGGGGGTGCCGCGGGAGAAAACGAGCAGTACTTC
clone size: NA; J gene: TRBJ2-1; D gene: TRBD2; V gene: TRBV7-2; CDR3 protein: CASTRKRGSVNEQFF; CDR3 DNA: TGTGCCAGCACAAGAAAGCGGGGGTCTGTTAATGAGCAGTTCTTC
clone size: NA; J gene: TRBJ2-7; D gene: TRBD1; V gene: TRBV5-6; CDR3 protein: CASSLLGTGGVYEQYF; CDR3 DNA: TGTGCCAGCAGCTTGCTCGGGACAGGGGGCGTCTACGAGCAGTACTTC
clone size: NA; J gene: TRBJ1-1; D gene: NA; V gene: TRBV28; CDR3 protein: CASSFGRDTEAFF; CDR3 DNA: TGTGCCAGCAGTTTCGGCAGGGACACTGAAGCTTTCTTT
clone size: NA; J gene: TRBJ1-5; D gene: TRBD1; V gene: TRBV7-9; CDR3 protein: CASSLVVGQGDQPQHF; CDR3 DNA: TGTGCCAGCAGCTTAGTCGTAGGACAGGGAGATCAGCCCCAGCATTTT
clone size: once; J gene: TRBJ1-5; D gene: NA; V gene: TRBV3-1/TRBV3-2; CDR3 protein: CASSIRGGNQPQHF; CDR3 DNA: TGTGCCAGCAGCATCAGGGGCGGCAATCAGCCCCAGCATTTT
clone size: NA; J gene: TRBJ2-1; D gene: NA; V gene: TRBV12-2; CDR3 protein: CASRLRLAGGGEQFF; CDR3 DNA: TGTGCAAGTCGCCTCCGACTAGCGGGAGGGGGCGAGCAGTTCTTC